The following is a T cell receptor (beta chain) sequence with its context. Its cognate antigen is unknown. The sample belongs to a study of T cell responses to AZD1222 COVID-19 vaccine. Sequencing was performed with immunoSEQ multiplex PCR; in TCRdb, only in-frame clones are kept and a portion is missing. The table shows over 110,000 clones, with 85% to 95% occurring only once. Losses at the gene ends were 3 bases for V and 8 bases for J; bases not matched to a gene: 2. CDR1 and CDR2 (germline): MGHDK, SYGVNS. The CDR3 runs to 13 residues. Regarding the study as a whole: With two AZD1222 doses given, Spike-specific TCR breadth and depth both rose. The donor cohort was predominantly white British with a female majority, and clonal diversity may have been underestimated. The CD4 TCRs associated with vaccination extended across spike and predominated at 160-218 and 743-854.

The TCR originated in an adult who had recovered from COVID-19. The J gene is TRBJ2-1, the V gene TRBV25-1, with 9 positions matching TRBD2. This material consisted of peripheral blood, taken after recovery from COVID-19. The CDR3 nucleotides are TGTGCCAGCAGTGAGGGCGGGAGGGATGAGCAGTTCTTC. As protein: CASSEGGRDEQFF.